The source of this T cell receptor (beta chain) is a study of blood T cell repertoires in COVID-19. The V and J ends lost 2 bases and 3 bases, in that order; junction bases with no gene match: 10. There are 17 residues in the CDR3. CDR1 is MNHEY, CDR2 SMNVEV, per germline (reference sequence). In this sample, this clone turned up once. Produced via immunoSEQ multiplex PCR; TCRdb's table is partial and in-frame only. In the table there are roughly 28,000 clones, about 89% of which are singletons. The rearrangement uses TRBV27 and TRBJ1-2; 9 nucleotides match TRBD1. The source is a man aged 70-80 years with active COVID-19. The specimen sequenced was peripheral blood. In DNA form, the CDR3 reads TGTGCCAGCAGTTTAGTTTACAGGGGGCTGATATACTATGGCTACACCTTC. Protein product: CASSLVYRGLIYYGYTF.